A selection of T cell receptor beta chains follows, all from one sample in a study of CD8 T cells in Susac syndrome. MiXCR, run by TCRdb on the immunoSEQ multiplex PCR reads, gives a single entry per CDR3 protein. The data show some 110,000 distinct CDR3 sequences, about 92% seen once. Sample: CD4+ T cells from PBMCs. The receptors derive from a human donor with multiple sclerosis. The CDR3 runs from the conserved cysteine through the conserved F or W. The D gene is left open where the match is weak. The size entry is marked missing in some rows and otherwise reads once, few, many or a size class.

>TRBJ1-1|NA|NA|TRBV11-2
CASSLNADTEAFF
TGTGCCAGCAGCTTAAATGCAGACACTGAAGCTTTCTTT
>TRBJ2-1|NA|NA|TRBV28
CASSLYPVYNEQFF
TGTGCCAGCAGTTTATATCCGGTCTACAATGAGCAGTTCTTC
>TRBJ2-7|NA|NA|TRBV11-1
CASRFSGEYEQYF
TGTGCCAGCAGATTCTCAGGCGAGTACGAGCAGTACTTC
>TRBJ1-2|NA|NA|TRBV4-1
CASSQEPLRRGVGYTF
TGCGCCAGCAGCCAAGAACCGCTGAGGAGGGGAGTCGGCTACACCTTC
>TRBJ2-5|NA|NA|TRBV2
CASSDKKQQETQYF
TGTGCCAGCAGTGACAAAAAACAGCAAGAGACCCAGTACTTC
>TRBJ2-1|once|TRBD2|TRBV24-1
CATSDSTSGYNEQFF
TGTGCCACCAGTGACTCGACTAGCGGCTACAATGAGCAGTTCTTC
>TRBJ1-6|NA|NA|TRBV5-1
CASSLQLDNNSPLHF
TGCGCCAGCAGCTTACAGCTAGATAATAATTCACCCCTCCACTTT
>TRBJ2-1|NA|NA|TRBV29-1
CSGEGAPYNEQFF
TGCTCAGGGGAGGGGGCCCCCTACAATGAGCAGTTCTTC
>TRBJ1-2|NA|NA|TRBV5-1
CASSLTGSSNYGYTF
TGCGCCAGCAGCTTAACAGGGTCTTCTAACTATGGCTACACCTTC
>TRBJ1-1|NA|TRBD1|TRBV11-2
CASSLMGQGSGEAFF
TGTGCCAGCAGCTTGATGGGACAGGGTTCGGGTGAAGCTTTCTTT
>TRBJ1-1|NA|NA|TRBV6-2/TRBV6-3
CASVRSTPRSTEAFF
TGTGCCAGCGTAAGATCGACACCGAGATCTACTGAAGCTTTCTTT
>TRBJ1-1|NA|NA|TRBV6-2/TRBV6-3
CASTPQGKGTEAFF
TGTGCCAGCACACCACAGGGTAAAGGCACTGAAGCTTTCTTT
>TRBJ1-2|NA|TRBD1|TRBV7-9
CASSSTLGTDYGYTF
TGTGCCAGCAGCTCCACCCTTGGGACAGACTATGGCTACACCTTC
>TRBJ1-6|NA|NA|TRBV27
CASRVGSSYNSPLHF
TGTGCCAGCAGGGTGGGCAGCTCCTATAATTCACCCCTCCACTTT
>TRBJ2-5|NA|TRBD1|TRBV4-3
CASSQDPIGTGGLGGTQYF
TGCGCCAGCAGCCAGGATCCCATTGGGACAGGAGGCCTCGGTGGGACCCAGTACTTC
>TRBJ2-1|NA|NA|TRBV27
CASSLEGGPYNEQFF
TGTGCCAGCAGTTTAGAGGGGGGTCCCTACAATGAGCAGTTCTTC
>TRBJ1-1|NA|NA|TRBV5-6
CASRPAGGRWNTEAFF
TGTGCCAGCAGGCCGGCGGGGGGGCGTTGGAACACTGAAGCTTTCTTT
>TRBJ1-3|NA|NA|TRBV30
CAWTVSSGNTIYF
TGTGCCTGGACGGTTTCCTCTGGAAACACCATATATTTT
>TRBJ1-3|NA|NA|TRBV29-1
CSVENGNTIYF
TGCAGCGTTGAGAACGGAAACACCATATATTTT
>TRBJ1-1|once|TRBD1|TRBV29-1
CSVTGTDTEAFF
TGCAGCGTTACCGGGACAGACACTGAAGCTTTCTTT
>TRBJ2-2|once|NA|TRBV4-3
CASSQGISSGELFF
TGCGCCAGCAGCCAGGGGATATCGTCCGGGGAGCTGTTTTTT
>TRBJ1-5|once|TRBD1|TRBV7-9
CASSSSSTGWGQPQHF
TGTGCCAGCAGCTCCTCCTCGACAGGGTGGGGTCAGCCCCAGCATTTT
>TRBJ1-1|NA|NA|TRBV12-3/TRBV12-4
CASSAQTGPTEAFF
TGTGCCAGCAGTGCCCAAACAGGGCCCACTGAAGCTTTCTTT
>TRBJ1-2|NA|NA|TRBV29-1
CSVGGRRDGYTF
TGCAGCGTCGGGGGGCGCAGGGATGGCTACACCTTC
>TRBJ2-1|once|TRBD1|TRBV24-1
CATSDFRGTGSDNEQFF
TGTGCCACCAGTGATTTCCGGGGGACAGGGTCCGACAATGAGCAGTTCTTC
>TRBJ2-4|NA|NA|TRBV2
CASSGTSRNF
TGTGCCAGCAGCGGGACAAGTCGTAACTTC
>TRBJ1-2|NA|NA|TRBV5-6
CASSSATVYGYTF
TGTGCCAGCAGCTCAGCGACGGTCTATGGCTACACCTTC
>TRBJ1-3|NA|TRBD1|TRBV2
CASSVWTGSGNTIYF
TGTGCCAGCAGTGTCTGGACAGGCTCTGGAAACACCATATATTTT
>TRBJ1-3|NA|NA|TRBV30
CAWRRLLSGNTIYF
TGTGCCTGGAGACGGCTCCTCTCTGGAAACACCATATATTTT
>TRBJ2-1|once|NA|TRBV20-1
CSAPLPGSYNEQFF
TGCAGTGCGCCCCTCCCCGGCTCCTACAATGAGCAGTTCTTC
>TRBJ2-6|NA|TRBD1|TRBV18
CASSPTGGTGANVLTF
TGTGCCAGCTCACCAACAGGGGGCACTGGGGCCAACGTCCTGACTTTC
>TRBJ2-6|NA|NA|TRBV12-3/TRBV12-4
CASSFYASSGANVLTF
TGTGCCAGCAGTTTCTACGCCAGCTCTGGGGCCAACGTCCTGACTTTC
>TRBJ1-2|NA|NA|TRBV7-9
CASSANPAKPSYGYTF
TGTGCCAGCAGCGCCAACCCAGCTAAACCCTCTTATGGCTACACCTTC
>TRBJ2-3|NA|NA|TRBV6-5
CASGSGDTQYF
TGTGCCAGCGGATCAGGAGATACGCAGTATTTT
>TRBJ2-7|once|NA|TRBV30
CAWNPGRTGEQYF
TGTGCCTGGAATCCCGGCCGGACGGGTGAGCAGTACTTC
>TRBJ1-2|NA|NA|TRBV12-3/TRBV12-4
CASSLQRRNGYTF
TGTGCCAGCAGTTTACAACGCCGTAATGGCTACACCTTC
>TRBJ1-2|NA|NA|TRBV4-2
CASSQEGGGKVSSYGYTF
TGTGCCAGCAGCCAAGAGGGAGGAGGGAAGGTGTCTAGCTATGGCTACACCTTC
>TRBJ2-3|NA|NA|TRBV7-9
CASSLEGTRDTQYF
TGTGCCAGCAGCTTAGAGGGGACCAGAGATACGCAGTATTTT
>TRBJ1-1|NA|NA|TRBV29-1
CSCGNTRDSVAFF
TGCAGCTGTGGCAACACAAGGGATTCAGTAGCTTTCTTT
>TRBJ1-1|NA|NA|TRBV29-1
CSVDFGGFGTEAFF
TGCAGCGTTGATTTTGGGGGCTTTGGCACTGAAGCTTTCTTT
>TRBJ2-7|NA|TRBD1|TRBV14
CASSVPGQGPSYEQYF
TGTGCCAGCAGCGTACCGGGACAGGGACCATCCTACGAGCAGTACTTC
>TRBJ2-5|NA|TRBD1|TRBV29-1
CSAIGTGGGETQYF
TGCAGCGCCATAGGGACAGGGGGCGGGGAGACCCAGTACTTC
>TRBJ1-5|NA|NA|TRBV7-9
CASSSHRENSNQPQHF
TGTGCCAGCAGCTCCCACAGGGAAAATAGCAATCAGCCCCAGCATTTT
>TRBJ1-2|NA|NA|TRBV29-1
CSVATNSGYYGYTF
TGCAGCGTTGCCACTAACTCGGGGTACTATGGCTACACCTTC
>TRBJ2-7|NA|TRBD2|TRBV5-1
CASSSNPGTSFYEQYF
TGCGCCAGCAGCTCGAACCCCGGGACTAGCTTCTACGAGCAGTACTTC
>TRBJ1-1|NA|TRBD1|TRBV18
CASSPRDSAEAFF
TGTGCCAGCTCACCCCGGGACAGCGCTGAAGCTTTCTTT
>TRBJ1-2|NA|TRBD1|TRBV6-5
CASSPGTDGYTF
TGTGCCAGCAGCCCCGGGACAGATGGCTACACCTTC
>TRBJ2-5|few|NA|TRBV6-1
CASSLEGGQETQYF
TGTGCCAGCAGCCTGGAGGGGGGACAAGAGACCCAGTACTTC
>TRBJ1-5|NA|NA|TRBV7-9
CASSPGGGQPQHF
TGTGCCAGCAGCCCAGGCGGGGGTCAGCCCCAGCATTTT
>TRBJ1-5|NA|NA|TRBV19
CASSILQADSNQPQHF
TGTGCCAGTAGTATTCTACAGGCGGACAGCAATCAGCCCCAGCATTTT
>TRBJ1-2|NA|NA|TRBV3-1
CASSHDKGYGYTF
TGTGCCAGCAGCCACGATAAAGGCTATGGCTACACCTTC
>TRBJ2-7|NA|NA|TRBV10-3
CAISESGPYEQYF
TGTGCCATCAGTGAGTCGGGACCCTACGAGCAGTACTTC
>TRBJ1-1|NA|NA|TRBV7-9
CASRGTAMNTEAFF
TGTGCCAGCAGAGGGACGGCCATGAACACTGAAGCTTTCTTT
>TRBJ1-1|NA|NA|TRBV7-9
CASSVSSVRWAFF
TGTGCCAGCAGCGTCTCGTCCGTTAGGTGGGCTTTCTTT
>TRBJ1-1|NA|NA|TRBV5-1
CASSLEMTGTEAFF
TGCGCCAGCAGCTTGGAGATGACGGGCACTGAAGCTTTCTTT
>TRBJ1-2|NA|NA|TRBV28
CASSNGRGYGYTF
TGTGCCAGCAGTAATGGCAGGGGCTATGGCTACACCTTC
>TRBJ2-3|once|NA|TRBV2
CASRRDNTDTQYF
TGTGCCAGCAGACGGGACAACACAGATACGCAGTATTTT
>TRBJ1-2|NA|TRBD1|TRBV29-1
CSTGQGASYGYTF
TGCAGCACAGGACAGGGGGCTAGCTATGGCTACACCTTC
>TRBJ2-3|NA|NA|TRBV29-1
CSVEVQDGDTQYF
TGCAGCGTTGAAGTCCAAGACGGAGATACGCAGTATTTT
>TRBJ2-3|NA|NA|TRBV19
CASRTSPGGKSTQYF
TGTGCCAGCAGAACCTCGCCGGGTGGAAAAAGTACGCAGTATTTT